The entry that follows covers one T cell receptor beta chain sequence. These data come from a study of cytomegalovirus exposure and HLA in healthy donors. Primers: 60 Vbeta forward and 13 Jbeta reverse. The table came from immunoSEQ multiplex PCR; TCRdb's copy has only in-frame clones and leaves some out. Among 95,000 to 110,000 clones listed, roughly 66% were seen once. Trimming pared 0 bases from V and 2 bases from J, leaving 11 bases between. The CDR3 length is 15 residues. Germline V CDR1 and CDR2: LGHNA, YNFKEQ. The receptor comes from a woman aged 45-59 years in good health and CMV-seronegative. V usage is TRBV4-2 and J usage is TRBJ2-7; TRBD2 is a possible D gene (6 bases). Sequencing was carried out using PBMCs. CDR3 sequence (DNA): TGTGCCAGCAGCCAAGATCGGGCGGGACCCTACGAGCAGTACTTC. This gives the protein CASSQDRAGPYEQYF.